Listed below are T cell receptor beta chains from one sample, sequenced in a study of blood T cell repertoires in COVID-19. Using immunoSEQ multiplex PCR, the repertoire was profiled, and TCRdb retains in-frame clones only, with some absent. The top ten hold 3.6% of the sample, which has about 220,000 clones, more than 70% seen once. Sequenced: peripheral blood. These receptors were obtained from a woman of 80 years or more with acute or convalescent COVID-19. CDR3s include the opening cysteine and the closing phenylalanine or tryptophan. D genes are given only for firm matches. Clone sizes are given selectively: once, few, many, or a class where the clone is expanded.

v_gene	d_gene	len	j_gene	abundance	CDR3nt	CDR3aa
TRBV19	TRBD2	14	TRBJ2-5	.	TGTGCCAGTAGCCCGAGAGCGGGGAAGGAGACCCAGTACTTC	CASSPRAGKETQYF
TRBV10-3	.	16	TRBJ2-5	.	TGTGCCATCAGTGAACGGGGGGCCCAAGGAGGGGAGACCCAGTACTTC	CAISERGAQGGETQYF
TRBV9	.	14	TRBJ1-5	few	TGTGCCAGCAGCGTAGCCTCCGGAGGTCAGCCCCAGCATTTT	CASSVASGGQPQHF
TRBV28	.	16	TRBJ1-3	.	TGTGCCAGCAGTTTAGGAGGGTTCAACCCTGGAAACACCATATATTTT	CASSLGGFNPGNTIYF
TRBV6-5	.	14	TRBJ1-1	.	TGTGCCAGCAACAAGGACGGGACTAGCACTGAAGCTTTCTTT	CASNKDGTSTEAFF
TRBV2	TRBD1	13	TRBJ1-1	.	TGTGCCAGCACCTACAGGCAGGGGGCTGGGGCTTTCTTT	CASTYRQGAGAFF
TRBV7-2	TRBD2	14	TRBJ2-7	.	TGTGCCAGCAGCCCGGGACTAGCGGGGGACGAGCAGTACTTC	CASSPGLAGDEQYF
TRBV5-1	.	17	TRBJ1-5	.	TGCGCCAGCAGCTTGGACGGAACAGGGCTCGGCAATCAGCCCCAGCATTTT	CASSLDGTGLGNQPQHF
TRBV7-8	TRBD1	15	TRBJ2-5	.	TGTGCCAGCAGCCTGGGACAGGTGATGCGGGAGACCCAGTACTTC	CASSLGQVMRETQYF
TRBV25-1	TRBD1	15	TRBJ2-7	.	TGTGCCAGCACGGGATCCGGGACAGGGCCTGACGAGCAGTACTTC	CASTGSGTGPDEQYF
TRBV18	.	16	TRBJ2-3	.	TGTGCCAGCTCACCACAGGGAGGATCCTTCACAGATACGCAGTATTTT	CASSPQGGSFTDTQYF
TRBV11-2	.	17	TRBJ2-3	.	TGTGCCAGCAGCTTAGCCGATGGGACTGCCTGGCGGGATACGCAGTATTTT	CASSLADGTAWRDTQYF
TRBV11-3	TRBD1	15	TRBJ2-6	.	TGTGCCAGCACCGTGACAGGGGCAGGGGCCAACGTCCTGACTTTC	CASTVTGAGANVLTF
TRBV5-1	TRBD2	16	TRBJ2-3	few	TGCGCCAGCAGCTTGGATAGCGGGGGATACACAGATACGCAGTATTTT	CASSLDSGGYTDTQYF
TRBV29-1	TRBD1	14	TRBJ1-1	.	TGCAGCGCCGAGAGGGACAGGGGGAGCACTGAAGCTTTCTTT	CSAERDRGSTEAFF
TRBV9	.	15	TRBJ1-5	.	TGTGCCAGCAGCGTACGCAGGGGTGGCAATCAGCCCCAGCATTTT	CASSVRRGGNQPQHF
TRBV3-1/TRBV3-2	TRBD1	13	TRBJ1-2	.	TGTGCCAGCAGCCGACAGGGGGTGGATGGCTACACCTTC	CASSRQGVDGYTF
TRBV15	.	18	TRBJ2-6	.	TGTGCCACCAGCAGAGGCCAGACAGCCAGCACTGGGGCCAACGTCCTGACTTTC	CATSRGQTASTGANVLTF
TRBV27	TRBD1	15	TRBJ1-5	once	TGTGCCAGCAGTCTCCGGGACAGGGGTGATCAGCCCCAGCATTTT	CASSLRDRGDQPQHF
TRBV6-1	TRBD1	15	TRBJ2-7	.	TGTGCCAGCAGTGAAGCGGGGACAGGGGGCTACGAGCAGTACTTC	CASSEAGTGGYEQYF
TRBV5-8	TRBD1	15	TRBJ1-1	.	TGTGCCAGCAGCAAACAACCGGGACAGGGCTTTGAAGCTTTCTTT	CASSKQPGQGFEAFF
TRBV11-2	TRBD1	15	TRBJ1-1	.	TGTGCCAGCAGCTTAGTAGGGGACAGGGAAGCTGAAGCTTTCTTT	CASSLVGDREAEAFF
TRBV5-1	.	15	TRBJ2-6	once	TGCGCCAGCAGCTTGCTGGGCCCTGGGGCCAACGTCCTGACTTTC	CASSLLGPGANVLTF
TRBV18	.	13	TRBJ1-5	.	TGTGCCAGCTCACCAGGGTCAGGTCAGCCCCAGCATTTT	CASSPGSGQPQHF
TRBV25-1	TRBD1	13	TRBJ2-7	once	TGTGCCAGCAGTGAAACCTACAGGGGGCTGCAGTACTTC	CASSETYRGLQYF
TRBV2	.	13	TRBJ2-7	.	TGTGCCAGCAGTGAGAGGGCTATCTGGGAGCAGTACTTC	CASSERAIWEQYF
TRBV7-9	.	15	TRBJ2-5	.	TGTGCCATCCCCAAAGGGGGGGGCTACCAAGAGACCCAGTACTTC	CAIPKGGGYQETQYF
TRBV19	.	14	TRBJ2-3	.	TGTGCCAGTAGTATCGGCAGCGGCACAGATACGCAGTATTTT	CASSIGSGTDTQYF
TRBV5-4	TRBD1	15	TRBJ2-2	.	TGTGCCAGCAGCTCTCCAGCCAGGGGGACCGGGGAGCTGTTTTTT	CASSSPARGTGELFF
TRBV7-9	TRBD2	16	TRBJ2-5	.	TGTGCCAGCAGCTTATTATCTAGCGGGGGGAACAGTCGCCAGTACTTC	CASSLLSSGGNSRQYF
TRBV15	TRBD1	16	TRBJ1-6	.	TGTGCCACCAGCAGAGAGGGTTATGGACAGGGCGAGCCCCTCCACTTT	CATSREGYGQGEPLHF
TRBV6-1	.	12	TRBJ1-1	once	TGTGCCAGCAGTGATGAACGCGCGGAAGCTTTCTTT	CASSDERAEAFF
TRBV5-1	.	17	TRBJ2-3	.	TGCGCCAGCAGCTCGGGATCGGGACTTGCCGGCACAGATACGCAGTATTTT	CASSSGSGLAGTDTQYF
TRBV19	.	16	TRBJ2-7	.	TGTGCCAGTAGTCTTACCGGCGCAACCGCGGCGCCCGAGCAGTACTTC	CASSLTGATAAPEQYF
TRBV24-1	TRBD1	16	TRBJ2-2	.	TGTGCCACCAGTGAAACCGGGACAGGGGGCTCCGGGGAGCTGTTTTTT	CATSETGTGGSGELFF
TRBV28	TRBD1	14	TRBJ1-2	few	TGTGCCAGCAGACCGACAGGGGGGAGCTATGGCTACACCTTC	CASRPTGGSYGYTF
TRBV29-1	.	12	TRBJ1-2	.	TGCAGCGTTGTACTGGGAGGAGCCGGCTACACCTTC	CSVVLGGAGYTF
TRBV5-1	TRBD1	14	TRBJ2-2	.	TGCGCCAGCAGCTTCAGCAGGGGGCAAGGGGAGCTGTTTTTT	CASSFSRGQGELFF
TRBV10-3	.	15	TRBJ1-1	.	TGTGCCATCACTAGAACGGGGGGGCCCGGGACTGAAGCTTTCTTT	CAITRTGGPGTEAFF
TRBV5-1	.	15	TRBJ2-3	.	TGCGCCAGCAGTCTCTCGGACAGAAGCACAGATACGCAGTATTTT	CASSLSDRSTDTQYF
TRBV6-5	.	13	TRBJ1-1	once	TGTGCCAGCAGTTACTCGTATCCGTCTGAAGCTTTCTTT	CASSYSYPSEAFF
TRBV7-9	.	13	TRBJ2-7	.	TGTGCCAGCAGCTTAGAAGCGGTAGGTGAGCAGTACTTC	CASSLEAVGEQYF
TRBV6-5	.	14	TRBJ2-3	few	TGTGCCAGCAGCTTCGGACTAAGCACAGATACGCAGTATTTT	CASSFGLSTDTQYF
TRBV7-9	TRBD1	14	TRBJ2-2	.	TGTGCCAGCAGCCTGACAGGGGCCACCGGGGAGCTGTTTTTT	CASSLTGATGELFF
TRBV29-1	TRBD1	16	TRBJ1-2	few	TGCAGCGTTGTACTGGACAGGGGGCGTTTTCTCGGTGGCTACACCTTC	CSVVLDRGRFLGGYTF
TRBV7-9	.	14	TRBJ1-2	.	TGTGCCAGCAGCTTAGATGACGGGGTTCGTGGCTACACCTTC	CASSLDDGVRGYTF
TRBV5-1	.	18	TRBJ2-3	few	TGCGCCAGCAGCTTGGTTGGTGCAGCAACCGTCCGGGGAGATACGCAGTATTTT	CASSLVGAATVRGDTQYF
TRBV5-6	.	13	TRBJ2-3	few	TGTGCCAGCAGCTGGGGCCCCGGGGGTACGCAGTATTTT	CASSWGPGGTQYF
TRBV7-8	TRBD2	17	TRBJ2-1	.	TGTGCCAGCAGCGGGCCGACTAGCGGATATTCCTACAATGAGCAGTTCTTC	CASSGPTSGYSYNEQFF
TRBV19	.	12	TRBJ2-3	.	TGTGCCAGTATGAGGAGGGGTGATACGCAGTATTTT	CASMRRGDTQYF